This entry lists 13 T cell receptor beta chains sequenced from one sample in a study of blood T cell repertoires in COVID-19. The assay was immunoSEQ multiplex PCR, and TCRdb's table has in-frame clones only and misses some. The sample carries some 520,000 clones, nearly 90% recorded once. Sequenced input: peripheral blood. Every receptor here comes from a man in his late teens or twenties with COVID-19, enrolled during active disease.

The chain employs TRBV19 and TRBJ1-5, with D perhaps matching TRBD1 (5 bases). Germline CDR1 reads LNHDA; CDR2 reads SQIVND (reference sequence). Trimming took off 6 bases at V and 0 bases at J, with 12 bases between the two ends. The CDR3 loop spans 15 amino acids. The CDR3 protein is CASSDRGYSNQPQHF. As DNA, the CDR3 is TGTGCCAGTAGCGACAGAGGTTATAGCAATCAGCCCCAGCATTTT.

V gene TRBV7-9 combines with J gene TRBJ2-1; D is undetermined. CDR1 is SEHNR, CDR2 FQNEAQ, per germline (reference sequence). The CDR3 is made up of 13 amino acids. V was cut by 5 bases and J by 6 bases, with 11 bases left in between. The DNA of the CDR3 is TGTGCCAGCAGCGGGCCCTGGGCCAATGAGCAGTTCTTC. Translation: CASSGPWANEQFF.

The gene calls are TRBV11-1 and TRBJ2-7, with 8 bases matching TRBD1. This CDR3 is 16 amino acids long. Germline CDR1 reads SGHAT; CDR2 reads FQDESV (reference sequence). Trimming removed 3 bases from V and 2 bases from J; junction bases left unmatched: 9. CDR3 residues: CASSFALTGAPYEQYF. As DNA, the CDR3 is TGTGCCAGCAGCTTTGCATTGACAGGGGCCCCCTACGAGCAGTACTTC.

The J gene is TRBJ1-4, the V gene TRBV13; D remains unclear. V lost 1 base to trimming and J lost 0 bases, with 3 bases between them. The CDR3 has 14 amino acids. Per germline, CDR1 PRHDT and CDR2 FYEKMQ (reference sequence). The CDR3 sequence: CASSLAATNEKLFF. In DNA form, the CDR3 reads TGTGCCAGCAGCTTAGCTGCAACTAATGAAAAACTGTTTTTT.

CDR3 loop: CASSGGTVNNSPLHF. As DNA, the CDR3 is TGTGCCAGCTCAGGAGGCACGGTAAATAATTCACCCCTCCACTTT. The chain recombines TRBV18 with TRBJ1-6; D gene uncertain. Per the germline V gene, CDR1 is KGHSH and CDR2 is LQKENI. The V end was cut by 5 bases, the J end by 5 bases, with 13 bases between. The CDR3 is 15 amino acids.

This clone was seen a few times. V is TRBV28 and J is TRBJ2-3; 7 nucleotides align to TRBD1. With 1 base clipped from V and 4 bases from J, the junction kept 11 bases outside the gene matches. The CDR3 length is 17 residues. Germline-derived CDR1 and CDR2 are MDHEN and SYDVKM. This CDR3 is CASSLYQGVISSDTQYF. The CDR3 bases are TGTGCCAGCAGTTTATATCAGGGGGTCATTTCATCAGATACGCAGTATTTT.

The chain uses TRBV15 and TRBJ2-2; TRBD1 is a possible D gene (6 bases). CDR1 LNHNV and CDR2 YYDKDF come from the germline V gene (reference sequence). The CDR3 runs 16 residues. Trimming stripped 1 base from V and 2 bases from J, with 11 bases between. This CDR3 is CATSRGQGKNTGELFF. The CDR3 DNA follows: TGTGCCACCAGCAGAGGGCAGGGGAAAAACACCGGGGAGCTGTTTTTT.

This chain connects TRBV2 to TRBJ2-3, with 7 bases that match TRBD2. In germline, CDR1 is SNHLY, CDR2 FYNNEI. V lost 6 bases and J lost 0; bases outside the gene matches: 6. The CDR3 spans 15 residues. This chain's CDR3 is CASSQTSPSTDTQYF. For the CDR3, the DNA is TGTGCCAGCAGCCAGACTAGCCCGAGCACAGATACGCAGTATTTT.

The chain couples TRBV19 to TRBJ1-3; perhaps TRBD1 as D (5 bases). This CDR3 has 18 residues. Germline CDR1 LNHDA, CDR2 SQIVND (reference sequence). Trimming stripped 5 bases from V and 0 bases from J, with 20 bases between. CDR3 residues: CASSVDSRRWGSGNTIYF. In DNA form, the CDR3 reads TGTGCCAGTAGTGTCGACAGCCGCAGATGGGGCTCTGGAAACACCATATATTTT.

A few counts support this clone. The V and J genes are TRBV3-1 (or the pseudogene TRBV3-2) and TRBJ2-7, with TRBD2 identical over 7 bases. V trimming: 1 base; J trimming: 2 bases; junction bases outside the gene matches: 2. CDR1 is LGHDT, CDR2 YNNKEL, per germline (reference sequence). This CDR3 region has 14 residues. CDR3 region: CASSQGTRPYEQYF. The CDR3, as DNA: TGTGCCAGCAGCCAAGGGACTAGGCCCTACGAGCAGTACTTC.

Here the CDR3 reads CASSVYRNTEAFF. In DNA form, the CDR3 reads TGTGCCAGCAGCGTATATAGGAACACTGAAGCTTTCTTT. The V gene is TRBV5-5, the J gene TRBJ1-1; D gene uncertain. V was pared by 4 bases and J by 1 base, with 8 bases between. This CDR3 has 13 amino acids. Germline assignment: CDR1 SGHKS and CDR2 YYEKEE (reference sequence).

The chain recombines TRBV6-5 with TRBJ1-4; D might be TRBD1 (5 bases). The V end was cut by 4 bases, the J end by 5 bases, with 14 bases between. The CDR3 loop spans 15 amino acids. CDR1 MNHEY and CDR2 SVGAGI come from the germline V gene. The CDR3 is CASSSQGGVNEKLFF. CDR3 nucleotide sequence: TGTGCCAGCAGTTCCCAGGGCGGAGTGAATGAAAAACTGTTTTTT.

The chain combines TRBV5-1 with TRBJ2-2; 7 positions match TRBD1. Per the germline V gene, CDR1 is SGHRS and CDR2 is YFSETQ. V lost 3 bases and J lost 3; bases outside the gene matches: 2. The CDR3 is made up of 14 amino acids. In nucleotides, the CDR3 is TGCGCCAGCAGCTCAGACAGGGACACCGGGGAGCTGTTTTTT. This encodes CASSSDRDTGELFF.